A single sample is the source of the 20 T cell receptor beta chains below, sequenced in a study of blood T cell repertoires in COVID-19. Method: immunoSEQ multiplex PCR; TCRdb's copy keeps in-frame clones and lacks some. The sample lists 150,000 to 200,000 clones, 75% to 85% occurring once. Material for sequencing was PBMCs or T cells enriched from blood (not recorded which). The source of these receptors is a man aged 50 to 59 who had recovered from COVID-19.

The V call is TRBV7-9, the J call TRBJ2-7; TRBD1 is a possible D gene (5 bases). The germline V and J ends were trimmed by 5 bases and 5 bases, with 16 bases remaining between them. Germline V CDR1 and CDR2: SEHNR, FQNEAQ (reference sequence). The CDR3 contains 14 residues. DNA for the CDR3: TGTGCCAGCAGCCTCGACGCAGGGTGGGACGAGCAGTACTTC. Amino acids: CASSLDAGWDEQYF. The full variable domain, its missing parts supplied by reference TRBV7-9 and TRBJ2-7, is DTGVSQNPRHKITKRGQNVTFRCDPISEHNRLYWYRQTLGQGPEFLTYFQNEAQLEKSRLLSDRFSAERPKGSFSTLEIQRTEQGDSAMYLCASSLDAGWDEQYFGPGTRLTVT.

The chain recombines TRBV14 with TRBJ2-4; D gene ambiguous. Deletions cut 3 bases from V and 0 bases from J, with 9 bases between. Germline CDR1 is SGHDN and CDR2 is FVKESK. The CDR3 contains 15 residues. CDR3 amino acids: CASSQVTAAKNIQYF. CDR3 nucleotide sequence: TGTGCCAGCAGCCAGGTCACAGCAGCCAAAAACATTCAGTACTTC.

J is TRBJ1-2 and V is TRBV10-3; TRBD1 matches at 8 bases. CDR3 length: 17 residues. V was pared by 3 bases and J by 0 bases, with 9 bases of the junction left unmatched. The V gene's germline CDR1 is ENHRY and CDR2 SYGVKD. CDR3 protein: CAISDRDRGTANYGYTF. The CDR3 nucleotides are TGTGCCATCAGTGACCGTGACAGGGGCACGGCTAACTATGGCTACACCTTC.

This rearrangement joins TRBV18 to TRBJ2-5, with TRBD1 identical over 10 bases. CDR3 length: 20 amino acids. V lost 3 bases, J lost 2 bases, and 18 bases stayed unmatched. Germline V gene data show CDR1 as KGHSH and CDR2 as LQKENI. CDR3 sequence (DNA): TGTGCCAGCTCACCGTCGACAGGGGGCGAGTGGTGGCTTCCACAAGAGACCCAGTACTTC. Translated, it gives CASSPSTGGEWWLPQETQYF. Combining the CDR3 with reference TRBV18 and TRBJ2-5 gives the whole variable domain NAGVMQNPRHLVRRRGQEARLRCSPMKGHSHVYWYRQLPEEGLKFMVYLQKENIIDESGMPKERFSAEFPKEGPSILRIQQVVRGDSAAYFCASSPSTGGEWWLPQETQYFGPGTRLLVL.

This sequence joins TRBV11-1 and TRBJ2-2, with a tentative D call TRBD1 (5 bases). Germline lookup yields CDR1 SGHAT and CDR2 FQDESV (reference sequence). Trimming left V 2 bases short and J 2 bases short, with 9 bases between. The CDR3 contains 15 residues. The CDR3 here is CASSLQGTNTGELFF. The CDR3 DNA follows: TGTGCCAGCAGCTTACAGGGCACAAACACCGGGGAGCTGTTTTTT.

In nucleotides, the CDR3 is TGTGCCAGCTCACCACCGGTCGGGGCTAACTATGGCTACACCTTC. Protein: CASSPPVGANYGYTF. The chain employs TRBV18 and TRBJ1-2; unclear D gene. The CDR3 sequence is 15 residues long. Germline V gene lookup returns CDR1 KGHSH and CDR2 LQKENI. The V end was cut by 0 bases, the J end by 0 bases, with 8 bases between.

This clone was found once. The chain couples TRBV28 to TRBJ2-7; TRBD2 might be the D (5 bases). The length of the CDR3 is 14 residues. V was shortened by 3 bases and J by 2 bases, with 11 bases between the two germline ends. CDR1 is MDHEN and CDR2 is SYDVKM in the germline V gene. CDR3 region: CASSFSGLAYEQYF. In DNA form, the CDR3 reads TGTGCCAGCAGTTTTTCGGGGTTGGCCTACGAGCAGTACTTC.

The count of this clone is one. The chain couples TRBV7-9 to TRBJ2-7; D uncertain. There are 13 residues in the CDR3. V shed 2 bases and J shed 1 base, with 6 bases lying between them. Looked up from germline, CDR1 is SEHNR and CDR2 is FQNEAQ (reference sequence). The DNA for the CDR3 is TGTGCCAGCAGCTTACCGTCTTCCTACGAGCAGTACTTC. It encodes CASSLPSSYEQYF.

The J gene is TRBJ2-2, the V gene TRBV3-1 (or the pseudogene TRBV3-2); 8 bases are a match to TRBD2. This CDR3 is built from 17 residues. The trim removed 1 base at V and 2 bases at J, leaving 6 bases unmatched. From germline, CDR1 is LGHDT and CDR2 YNNKEL (reference sequence). DNA for the CDR3: TGTGCCAGCAGCCAAGTTGTCGGGGGGGCCAACACCGGGGAGCTGTTTTTT. Its protein is CASSQVVGGANTGELFF.

This clone has only one observation. This sequence joins TRBV6-2 or TRBV6-3 and TRBJ1-6, with D maybe TRBD1 (5 bases). CDR3 length: 19 residues. Trimming removed 2 bases at V and 4 bases at J, with 21 bases between. CDR1 and CDR2 (germline): MNHEY, SVGEGT. The CDR3 sequence: CASSYDEYGGGGYNSPLHF. CDR3 DNA: TGTGCCAGCAGTTACGACGAGTACGGTGGCGGGGGTTATAATTCACCCCTCCACTTT.

This clone has only one observation. The V and J genes are TRBV28 and TRBJ1-5; 9 bases line up with TRBD1. The CDR3 extends over 14 amino acids. Germline trimming cut 6 bases from V and 6 bases from J; bases unmatched to any gene: 6. Germline assignment: CDR1 MDHEN and CDR2 SYDVKM. The CDR3 coding sequence is TGTGCCAGCAGGTACAGGGGGCAGCTTCAGCCCCAGCATTTT. Translating gives CASRYRGQLQPQHF.

The chain employs TRBV5-1 and TRBJ2-7, with 7 bases matching TRBD1. The CDR3 runs to 15 residues. Trimming cost V 2 bases and J 3 bases; bases outside gene matches: 8. Germline V gene sequence: CDR1 SGHRS, CDR2 YFSETQ. CDR3 nucleotide sequence: TGCGCCAGCAGCTTACAGGGGTTTGGGTACTACGAGCAGTACTTC. Residues: CASSLQGFGYYEQYF.

J is TRBJ1-1 and V is TRBV4-1; tentative D call: TRBD1 (6 bases). This CDR3 has 15 amino acids. Germline CDR1 MGHRA, CDR2 YSYEKL. Between the trimmed V and J ends, which lost 5 bases and 5 bases, there was a span of 18 bases. The CDR3 DNA follows: TGCGCCAGCAGCGCCACAGGGACGTTGTTAACTGAAGCTTTCTTT. This translates into CASSATGTLLTEAFF.

The J gene is TRBJ1-5, the V gene TRBV6-5; 7 nucleotides align to TRBD1. Per the germline V gene, CDR1 is MNHEY and CDR2 is SVGAGI. The V segment lost 5 bases and the J segment 1 base; nucleotides outside the gene matches: 2. This CDR3 has 14 residues. The CDR3 region has the DNA TGTGCCAGCAGTACGACAGGGAGCAATCAGCCCCAGCATTTT. Its protein product is CASSTTGSNQPQHF.

This clone showed up just a few times. The V and J genes are TRBV4-2 and TRBJ2-1, with TRBD2 matching over 9 bases. Trimming took 0 bases from V and 2 from J; bases not matched to a gene: 2. The germline gives CDR1 LGHNA, CDR2 YNFKEQ. The CDR3 spans 16 residues. The CDR3 bases are TGTGCCAGCAGCCAAGATGCGGGGGGGCCCTACAATGAGCAGTTCTTC. Translating it yields CASSQDAGGPYNEQFF.

This chain links TRBV19 with TRBJ1-2; 9 bases map to TRBD1. V lost 5 bases to trimming and J lost 6 bases; unmatched junction nucleotides: 13. CDR1 LNHDA and CDR2 SQIVND come from the germline V gene (reference sequence). The CDR3 totals 16 residues. This CDR3 reads CASSAPGQGNKNGYTF. The CDR3 nucleotides read TGTGCCAGTAGTGCACCGGGACAGGGTAACAAGAATGGCTACACCTTC.

The gene calls are TRBV28 and TRBJ1-5; possible D gene TRBD1, 6 bases. The CDR3 consists of 16 residues. CDR1 is MDHEN, CDR2 SYDVKM, per germline. V dropped 0 bases and J dropped 9 bases, with 18 bases sitting between them. In nucleotides, the CDR3 is TGTGCCAGCAGTTTATGGGGTCAGGGGAAGGCTCTGCCCCAGCATTTT. This sequence encodes CASSLWGQGKALPQHF. The complete variable domain, with remaining parts taken from reference TRBV28 and TRBJ1-5, reads DVKVTQSSRYLVKRTGEKVFLECVQDMDHENMFWYRQDPGLGLRLIYFSYDVKMKEKGDIPEGYSVSREKKERFSLILESASTNQTSMYLCASSLWGQGKALPQHFGDGTRLSIL.

The chain links TRBV2 to TRBJ1-2; D might be TRBD1 (6 bases). Trimming pared 2 bases from V and 5 bases from J, leaving 12 bases between. In germline, CDR1 is SNHLY, CDR2 FYNNEI. This CDR3 has 14 amino acids. CDR3 sequence reads: CASSERGWEYGYTF. DNA for the CDR3: TGTGCCAGCAGTGAAAGGGGGTGGGAGTATGGCTACACCTTC.

The chain combines TRBV7-9 with TRBJ1-5; 8 bases line up with TRBD1. Germline V gives CDR1 SEHNR, CDR2 FQNEAQ (reference sequence). The CDR3 length is 15 residues. J gave up 7 bases and V 5 bases, and 10 bases lay outside the gene matches. The CDR3 region has the DNA TGTGCCAGCAGCCCGGACAGGGTACGAGGACAGCCCCAGCATTTT. Translated: CASSPDRVRGQPQHF.

V and J are TRBV2 and TRBJ2-1; 8 bases fit TRBD2. The germline V gene has CDR1 SNHLY and CDR2 FYNNEI. The CDR3 extends over 16 amino acids. Losses at the gene ends were 2 bases for V and 5 bases for J; bases not matched to a gene: 8. The CDR3 coding sequence is TGTGCCAGCAGTGAAAGAAGGACTAGCAGGAACAATGAGCAGTTCTTC. The encoded protein is CASSERRTSRNNEQFF.